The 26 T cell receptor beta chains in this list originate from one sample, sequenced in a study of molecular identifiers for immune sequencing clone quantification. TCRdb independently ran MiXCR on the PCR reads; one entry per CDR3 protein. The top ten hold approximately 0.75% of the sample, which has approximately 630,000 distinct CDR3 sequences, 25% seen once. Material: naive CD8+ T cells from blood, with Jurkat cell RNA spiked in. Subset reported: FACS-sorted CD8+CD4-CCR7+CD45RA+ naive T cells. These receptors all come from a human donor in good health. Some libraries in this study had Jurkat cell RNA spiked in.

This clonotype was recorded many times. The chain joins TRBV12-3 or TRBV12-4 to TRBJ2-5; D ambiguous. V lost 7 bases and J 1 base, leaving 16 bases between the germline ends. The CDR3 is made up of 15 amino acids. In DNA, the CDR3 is TGTGCCAGCATCCTAGGTGATTTCAGCCAAGAGACCCAGTACTTC. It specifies CASILGDFSQETQYF.

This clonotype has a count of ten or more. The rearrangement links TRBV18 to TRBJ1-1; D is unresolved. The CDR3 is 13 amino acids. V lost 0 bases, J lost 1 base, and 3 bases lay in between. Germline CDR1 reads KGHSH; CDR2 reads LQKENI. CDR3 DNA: TGTGCCAGCTCACCACCGGAGAACACTGAAGCTTTCTTT. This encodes CASSPPENTEAFF.

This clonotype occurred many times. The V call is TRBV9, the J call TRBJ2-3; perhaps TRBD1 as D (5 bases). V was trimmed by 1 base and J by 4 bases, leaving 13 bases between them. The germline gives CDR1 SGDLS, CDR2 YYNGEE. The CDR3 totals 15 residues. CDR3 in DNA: TGTGCCAGCAGCGTATATGGGGCTGGTGCAGATACGCAGTATTTT. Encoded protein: CASSVYGAGADTQYF. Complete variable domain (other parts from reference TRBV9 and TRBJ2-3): DSGVTQTPKHLITATGQRVTLRCSPRSGDLSVYWYQQSLDQGLQFLIQYYNGEERAKGNILERFSAQQFPDLHSELNLSSLELGDSALYFCASSVYGAGADTQYFGPGTRLTVL.

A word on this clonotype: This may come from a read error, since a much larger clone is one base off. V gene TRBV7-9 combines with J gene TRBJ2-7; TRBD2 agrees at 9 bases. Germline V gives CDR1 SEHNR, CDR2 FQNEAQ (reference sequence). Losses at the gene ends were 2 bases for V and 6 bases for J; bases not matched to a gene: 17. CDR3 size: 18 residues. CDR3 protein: CASSLSPGVGGRASEQYF. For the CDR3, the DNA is TGTGCCAGCAGCTTAAGTCCAGGGGTTGGCGGGAGGGCCTCCGAGCAGTACTTC.

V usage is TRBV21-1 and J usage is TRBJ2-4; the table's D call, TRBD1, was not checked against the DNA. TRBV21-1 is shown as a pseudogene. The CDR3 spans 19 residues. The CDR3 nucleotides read TGTGCCAGCAGCAAAGTGTCGGGACAGCCAAGACTAGCCAAAAACATTCAGTACTTC. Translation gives CASSKVSGQPRLAKNIQYF.

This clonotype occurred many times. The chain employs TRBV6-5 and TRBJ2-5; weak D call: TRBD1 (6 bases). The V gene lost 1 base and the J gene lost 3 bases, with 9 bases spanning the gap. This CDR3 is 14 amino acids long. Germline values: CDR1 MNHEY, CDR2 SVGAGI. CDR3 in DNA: TGTGCCAGCAGTTACTTTTCAGGGGAAGAGACCCAGTACTTC. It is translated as CASSYFSGEETQYF.

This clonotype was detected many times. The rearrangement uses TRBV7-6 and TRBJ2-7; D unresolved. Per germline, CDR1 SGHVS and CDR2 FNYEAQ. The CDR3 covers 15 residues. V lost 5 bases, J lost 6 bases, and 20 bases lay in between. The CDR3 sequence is CASSPRTDFVSEQYF. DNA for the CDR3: TGTGCCAGCAGCCCGAGGACGGATTTTGTTTCCGAGCAGTACTTC.

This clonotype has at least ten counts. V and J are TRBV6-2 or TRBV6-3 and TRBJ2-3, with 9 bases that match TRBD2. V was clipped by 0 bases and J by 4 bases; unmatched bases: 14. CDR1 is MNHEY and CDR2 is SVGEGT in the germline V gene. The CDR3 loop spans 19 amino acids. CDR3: CASSYSPLAGGPGADTQYF. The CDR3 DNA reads TGTGCCAGCAGTTACTCCCCGCTCGCGGGAGGGCCCGGGGCAGATACGCAGTATTTT.

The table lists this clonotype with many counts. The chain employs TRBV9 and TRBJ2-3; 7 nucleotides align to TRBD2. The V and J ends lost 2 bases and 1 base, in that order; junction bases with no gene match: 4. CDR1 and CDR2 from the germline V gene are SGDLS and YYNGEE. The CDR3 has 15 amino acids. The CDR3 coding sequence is TGTGCCAGCAGCGTCGGGACTACCGGCACAGATACGCAGTATTTT. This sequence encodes CASSVGTTGTDTQYF.

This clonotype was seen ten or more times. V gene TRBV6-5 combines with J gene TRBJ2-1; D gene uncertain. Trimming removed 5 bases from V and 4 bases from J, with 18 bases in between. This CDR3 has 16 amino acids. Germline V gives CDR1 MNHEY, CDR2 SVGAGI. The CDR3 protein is CASSASVGTLYNEQFF. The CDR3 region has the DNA TGTGCCAGCAGTGCCTCTGTGGGCACTCTGTACAATGAGCAGTTCTTC.

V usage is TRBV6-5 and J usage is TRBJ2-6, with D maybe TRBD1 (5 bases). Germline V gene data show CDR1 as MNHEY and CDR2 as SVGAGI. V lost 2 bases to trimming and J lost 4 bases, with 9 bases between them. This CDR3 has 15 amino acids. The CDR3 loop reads CASSYAGLGANVLTF. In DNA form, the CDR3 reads TGTGCCAGCAGTTACGCAGGGCTCGGGGCCAACGTCCTGACTTTC.

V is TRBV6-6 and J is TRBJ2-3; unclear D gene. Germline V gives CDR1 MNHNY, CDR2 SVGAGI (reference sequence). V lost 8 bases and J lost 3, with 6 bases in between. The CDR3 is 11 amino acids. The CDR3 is CASVRTDTQYF. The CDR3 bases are TGTGCCAGCGTTAGGACAGATACGCAGTATTTT.

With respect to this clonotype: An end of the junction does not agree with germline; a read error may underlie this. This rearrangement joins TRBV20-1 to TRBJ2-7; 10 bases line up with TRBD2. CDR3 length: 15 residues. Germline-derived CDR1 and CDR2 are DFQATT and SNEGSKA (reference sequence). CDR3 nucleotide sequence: TGCAGTGCTGGAGACAGGACTAGCGGAGTATACGAGCAGTACTTC. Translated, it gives CSAGDRTSGVYEQYF.

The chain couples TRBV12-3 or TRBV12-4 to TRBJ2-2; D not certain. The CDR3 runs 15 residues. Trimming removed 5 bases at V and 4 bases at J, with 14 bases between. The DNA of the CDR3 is TGTGCCAGCAGTCCCAGCCGTGGTGGCACCGGGGAGCTGTTTTTT. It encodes CASSPSRGGTGELFF.

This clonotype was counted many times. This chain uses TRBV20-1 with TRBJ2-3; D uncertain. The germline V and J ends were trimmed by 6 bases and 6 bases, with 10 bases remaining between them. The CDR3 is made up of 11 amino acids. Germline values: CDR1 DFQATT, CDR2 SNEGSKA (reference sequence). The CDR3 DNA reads TGCAGTGCCCGAAATGGGGATACGCAGTATTTT. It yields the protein CSARNGDTQYF.

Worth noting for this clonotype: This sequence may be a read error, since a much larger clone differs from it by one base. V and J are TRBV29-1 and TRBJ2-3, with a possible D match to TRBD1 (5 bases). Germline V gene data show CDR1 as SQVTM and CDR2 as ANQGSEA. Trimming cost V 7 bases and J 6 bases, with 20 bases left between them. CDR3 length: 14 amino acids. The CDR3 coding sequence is TGCAGCGCTGGTTTAGGGGCGGTTAGGGATACGCAGTATTTT. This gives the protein CSAGLGAVRDTQYF.

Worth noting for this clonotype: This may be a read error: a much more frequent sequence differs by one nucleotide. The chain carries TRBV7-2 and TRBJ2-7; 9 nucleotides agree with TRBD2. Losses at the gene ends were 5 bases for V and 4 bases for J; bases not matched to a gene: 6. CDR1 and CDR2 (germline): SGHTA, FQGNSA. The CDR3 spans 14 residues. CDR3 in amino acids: CASSESGGFYEQYF. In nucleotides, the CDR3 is TGTGCCAGCAGCGAAAGCGGGGGGTTTTACGAGCAGTACTTC.

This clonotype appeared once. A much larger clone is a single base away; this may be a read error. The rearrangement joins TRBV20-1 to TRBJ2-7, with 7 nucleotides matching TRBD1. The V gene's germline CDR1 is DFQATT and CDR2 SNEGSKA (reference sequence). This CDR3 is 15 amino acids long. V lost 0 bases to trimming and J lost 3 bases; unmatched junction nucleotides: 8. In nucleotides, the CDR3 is TGCAGTGCTAGAGACCAGGGACAGTCTCTCTACGAGCAGTACTTC. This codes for CSARDQGQSLYEQYF.

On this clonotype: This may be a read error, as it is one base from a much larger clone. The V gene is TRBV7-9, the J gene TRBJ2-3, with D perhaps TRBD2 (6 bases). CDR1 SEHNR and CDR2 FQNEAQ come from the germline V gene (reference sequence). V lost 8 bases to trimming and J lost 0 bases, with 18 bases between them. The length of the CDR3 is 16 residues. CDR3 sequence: CASRYSSGLSTDTQYF. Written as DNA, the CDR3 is TGTGCCAGCCGCTATTCGAGCGGGCTTAGCACAGATACGCAGTATTTT.

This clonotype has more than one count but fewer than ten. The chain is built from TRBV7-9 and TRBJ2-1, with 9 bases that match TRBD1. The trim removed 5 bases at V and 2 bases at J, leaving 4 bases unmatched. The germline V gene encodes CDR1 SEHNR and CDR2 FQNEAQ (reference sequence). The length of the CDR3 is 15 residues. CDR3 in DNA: TGTGCCAGCAGCCCCCACAGGGGGCCCTACAATGAGCAGTTCTTC. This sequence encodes CASSPHRGPYNEQFF. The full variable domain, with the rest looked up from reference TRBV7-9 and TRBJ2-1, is DTGVSQNPRHKITKRGQNVTFRCDPISEHNRLYWYRQTLGQGPEFLTYFQNEAQLEKSRLLSDRFSAERPKGSFSTLEIQRTEQGDSAMYLCASSPHRGPYNEQFFGPGTRLTVL.

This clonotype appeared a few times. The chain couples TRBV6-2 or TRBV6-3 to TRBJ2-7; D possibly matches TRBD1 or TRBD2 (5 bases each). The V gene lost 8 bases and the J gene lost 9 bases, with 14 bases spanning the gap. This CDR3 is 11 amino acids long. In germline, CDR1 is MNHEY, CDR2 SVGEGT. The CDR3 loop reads CASAGTLAQYF. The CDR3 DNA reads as TGTGCCAGCGCCGGGACCTTAGCGCAGTACTTC.

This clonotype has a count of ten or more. The CDR3: CASSYSIPGGNEKLFF. As DNA, the CDR3 is TGTGCCAGCAGTTACTCTATCCCCGGGGGTAATGAAAAACTGTTTTTT. This sequence joins TRBV6-5 and TRBJ1-4; maybe TRBD1 (5 bases). Looked up from germline, CDR1 is MNHEY and CDR2 is SVGAGI. Trimming shortened V by 0 bases and J by 4 bases, and 12 bases separated the two germline ends. CDR3 size: 16 residues.

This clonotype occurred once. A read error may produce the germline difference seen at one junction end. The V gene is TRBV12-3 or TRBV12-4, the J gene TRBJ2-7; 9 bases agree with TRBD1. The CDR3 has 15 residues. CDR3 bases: TGTGCCAGCAGATTCGGTGGACAGGGGTCCTACGAGCTGTACTTC. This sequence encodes CASRFGGQGSYELYF.

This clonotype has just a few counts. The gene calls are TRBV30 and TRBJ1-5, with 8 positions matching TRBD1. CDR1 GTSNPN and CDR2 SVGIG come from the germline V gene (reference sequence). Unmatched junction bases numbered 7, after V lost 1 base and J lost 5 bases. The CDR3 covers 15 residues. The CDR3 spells CAWSAGQGPYQPQHF. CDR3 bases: TGTGCCTGGAGTGCAGGACAGGGCCCCTATCAGCCCCAGCATTTT.

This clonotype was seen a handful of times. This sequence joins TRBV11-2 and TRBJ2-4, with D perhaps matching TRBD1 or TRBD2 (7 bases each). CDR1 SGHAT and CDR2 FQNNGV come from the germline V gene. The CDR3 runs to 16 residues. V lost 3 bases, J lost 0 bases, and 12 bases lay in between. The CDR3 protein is CASSFAGDRAKNIQYF. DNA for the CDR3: TGTGCCAGCAGCTTCGCGGGGGACAGAGCCAAAAACATTCAGTACTTC.

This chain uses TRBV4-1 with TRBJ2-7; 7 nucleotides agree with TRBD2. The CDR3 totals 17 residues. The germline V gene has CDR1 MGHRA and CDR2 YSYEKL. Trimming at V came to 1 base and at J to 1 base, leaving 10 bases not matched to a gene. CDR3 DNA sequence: TGCGCCAGCAGCCAAGTTTCACCCGCGGGAGTTTCCTACGAGCAGTACTTC. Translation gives CASSQVSPAGVSYEQYF.